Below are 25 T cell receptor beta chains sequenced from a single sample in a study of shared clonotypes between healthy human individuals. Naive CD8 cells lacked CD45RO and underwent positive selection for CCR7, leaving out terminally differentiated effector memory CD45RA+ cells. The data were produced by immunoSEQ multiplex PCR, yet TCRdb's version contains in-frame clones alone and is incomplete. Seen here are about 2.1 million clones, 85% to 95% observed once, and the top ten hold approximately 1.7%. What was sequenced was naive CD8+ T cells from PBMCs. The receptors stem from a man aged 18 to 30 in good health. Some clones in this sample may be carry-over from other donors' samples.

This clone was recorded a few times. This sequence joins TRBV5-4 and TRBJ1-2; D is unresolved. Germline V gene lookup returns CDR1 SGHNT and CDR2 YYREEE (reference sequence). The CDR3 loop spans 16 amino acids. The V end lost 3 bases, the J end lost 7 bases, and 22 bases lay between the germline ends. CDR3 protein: CASSSAWSSSLGGYTF. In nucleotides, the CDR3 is TGTGCCAGCAGCTCGGCCTGGTCGTCGTCTTTGGGTGGCTACACCTTC.

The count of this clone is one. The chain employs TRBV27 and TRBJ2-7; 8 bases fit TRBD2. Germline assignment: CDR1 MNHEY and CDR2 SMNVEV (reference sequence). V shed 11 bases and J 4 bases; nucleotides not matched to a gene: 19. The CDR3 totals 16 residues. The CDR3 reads CAAGTPPGGETYEQYF. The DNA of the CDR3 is TGTGCCGCCGGAACCCCCCCGGGGGGGGAAACTTACGAGCAGTACTTC.

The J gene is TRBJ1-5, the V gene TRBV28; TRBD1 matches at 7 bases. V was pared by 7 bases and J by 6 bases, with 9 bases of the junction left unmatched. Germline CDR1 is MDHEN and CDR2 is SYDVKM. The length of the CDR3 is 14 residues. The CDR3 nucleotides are TGTGCCAGCACTAGGACAGGCACGGCTCAGCCCCAGCATTTT. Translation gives CASTRTGTAQPQHF.

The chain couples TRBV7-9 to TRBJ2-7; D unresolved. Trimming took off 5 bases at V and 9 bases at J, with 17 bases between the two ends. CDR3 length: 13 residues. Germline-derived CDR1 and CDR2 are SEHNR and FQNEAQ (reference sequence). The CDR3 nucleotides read TGTGCCAGCAGCCTGCTCCTCCAGTCCGGGCAGTACTTC. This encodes CASSLLLQSGQYF.

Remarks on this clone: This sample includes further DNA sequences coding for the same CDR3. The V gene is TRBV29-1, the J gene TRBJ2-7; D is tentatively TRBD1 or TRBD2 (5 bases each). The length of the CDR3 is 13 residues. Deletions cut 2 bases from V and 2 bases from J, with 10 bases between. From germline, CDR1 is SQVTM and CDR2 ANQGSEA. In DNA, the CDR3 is TGCAGCGTTGAACTGGGGGTCCCCTACGAGCAGTACTTC. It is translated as CSVELGVPYEQYF.

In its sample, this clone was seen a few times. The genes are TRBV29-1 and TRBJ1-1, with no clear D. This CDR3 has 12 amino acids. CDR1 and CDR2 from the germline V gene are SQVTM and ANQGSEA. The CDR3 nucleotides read TGCATCGCAGGTTCTCTTGACACTGAAGCTTTCTTT. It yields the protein CIAGSLDTEAFF.

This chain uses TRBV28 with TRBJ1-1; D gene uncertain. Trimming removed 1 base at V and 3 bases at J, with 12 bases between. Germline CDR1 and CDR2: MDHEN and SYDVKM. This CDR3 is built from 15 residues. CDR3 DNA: TGTGCCAGCAGTTTATTGGCCCGCCTACACACTGAAGCTTTCTTT. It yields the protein CASSLLARLHTEAFF.

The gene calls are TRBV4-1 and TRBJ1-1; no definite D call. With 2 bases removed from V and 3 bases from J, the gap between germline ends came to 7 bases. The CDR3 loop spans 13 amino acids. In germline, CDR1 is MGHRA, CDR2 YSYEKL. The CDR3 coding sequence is TGCGCCAGCAGCCAACAAATAGACACTGAAGCTTTCTTT. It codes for CASSQQIDTEAFF.

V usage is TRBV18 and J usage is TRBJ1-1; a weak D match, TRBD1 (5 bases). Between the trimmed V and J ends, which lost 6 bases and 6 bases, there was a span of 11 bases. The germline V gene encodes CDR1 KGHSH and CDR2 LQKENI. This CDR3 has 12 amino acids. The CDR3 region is CASSSGGPEAFF. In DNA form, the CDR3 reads TGTGCCAGCTCCTCGGGGGGTCCTGAAGCTTTCTTT.

The CDR3 DNA reads as TGTGCCAGCAGTCCTACTAGCGGGAGTTACGATGAGCAGTTCTTC. Encoded protein: CASSPTSGSYDEQFF. This chain links TRBV27 with TRBJ2-1; 11 bases are a match to TRBD2. Germline V gene lookup returns CDR1 MNHEY and CDR2 SMNVEV (reference sequence). The V and J ends lost 5 bases and 8 bases, in that order; junction bases with no gene match: 8. CDR3 length: 15 amino acids.

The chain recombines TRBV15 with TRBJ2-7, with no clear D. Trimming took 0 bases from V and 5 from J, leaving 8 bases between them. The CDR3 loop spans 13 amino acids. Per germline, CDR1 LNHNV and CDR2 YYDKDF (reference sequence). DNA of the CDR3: TGTGCCACCAGCAGAGAGCAACTCCACGAGCAGTACTTC. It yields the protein CATSREQLHEQYF.

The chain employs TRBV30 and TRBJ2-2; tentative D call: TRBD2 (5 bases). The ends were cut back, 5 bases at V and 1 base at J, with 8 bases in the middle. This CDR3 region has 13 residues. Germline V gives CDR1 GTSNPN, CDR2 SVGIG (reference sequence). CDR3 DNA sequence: TGTGCCTGGCGAACTAGGAACACCGGGGAGCTGTTTTTT. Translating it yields CAWRTRNTGELFF.

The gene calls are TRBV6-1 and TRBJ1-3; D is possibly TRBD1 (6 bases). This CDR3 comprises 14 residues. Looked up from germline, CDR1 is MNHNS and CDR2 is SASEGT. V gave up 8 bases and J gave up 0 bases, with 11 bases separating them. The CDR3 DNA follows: TGTGCCAGCGACAGGCCAAGCTCTGGAAACACCATATATTTT. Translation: CASDRPSSGNTIYF.

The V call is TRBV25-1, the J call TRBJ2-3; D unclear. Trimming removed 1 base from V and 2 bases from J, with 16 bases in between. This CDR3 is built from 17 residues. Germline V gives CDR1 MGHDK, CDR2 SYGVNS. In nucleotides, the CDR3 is TGTGCCAGCAGTGAATCTATTCTCCAGCCTTTCACAGATACGCAGTATTTT. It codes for CASSESILQPFTDTQYF.

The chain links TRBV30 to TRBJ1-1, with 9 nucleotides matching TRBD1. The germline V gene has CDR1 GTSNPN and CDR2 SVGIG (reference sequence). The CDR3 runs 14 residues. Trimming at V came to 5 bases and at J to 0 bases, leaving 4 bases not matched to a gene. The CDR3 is CAWATGGLNTEAFF. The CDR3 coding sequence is TGTGCCTGGGCCACAGGGGGCTTGAACACTGAAGCTTTCTTT.

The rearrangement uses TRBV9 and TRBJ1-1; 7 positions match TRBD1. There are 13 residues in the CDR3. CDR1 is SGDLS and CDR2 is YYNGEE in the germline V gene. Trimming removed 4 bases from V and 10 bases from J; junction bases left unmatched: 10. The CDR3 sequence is CASSPPGQPIAFF. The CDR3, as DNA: TGTGCCAGCAGCCCACCGGGACAGCCTATAGCTTTCTTT.

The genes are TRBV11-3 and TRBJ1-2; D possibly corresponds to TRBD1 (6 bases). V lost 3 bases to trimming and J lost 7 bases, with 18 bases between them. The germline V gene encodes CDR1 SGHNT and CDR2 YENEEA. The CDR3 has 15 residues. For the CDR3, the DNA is TGTGCCAGCAGCTTTTTGAACAGGGAAAAGGTTGGCTACACCTTC. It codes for CASSFLNREKVGYTF.

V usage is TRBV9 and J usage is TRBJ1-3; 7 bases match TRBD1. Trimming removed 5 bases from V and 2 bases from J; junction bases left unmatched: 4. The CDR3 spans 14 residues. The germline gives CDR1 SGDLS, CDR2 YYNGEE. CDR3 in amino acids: CASRSTGAGNTIYF. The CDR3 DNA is TGTGCCAGCAGATCAACAGGGGCTGGAAACACCATATATTTT.

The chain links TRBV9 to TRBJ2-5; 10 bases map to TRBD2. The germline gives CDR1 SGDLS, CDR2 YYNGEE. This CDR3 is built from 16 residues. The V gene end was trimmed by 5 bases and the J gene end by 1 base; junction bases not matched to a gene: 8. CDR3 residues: CASSPGTSDFQETQYF. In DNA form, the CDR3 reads TGTGCCAGCAGTCCCGGGACTAGCGACTTCCAAGAGACCCAGTACTTC.

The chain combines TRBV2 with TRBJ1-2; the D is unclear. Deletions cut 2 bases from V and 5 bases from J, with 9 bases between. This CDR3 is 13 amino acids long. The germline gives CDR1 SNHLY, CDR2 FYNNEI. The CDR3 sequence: CASSEWLRYGYTF. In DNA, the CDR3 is TGTGCCAGCAGTGAATGGCTTAGGTATGGCTACACCTTC.

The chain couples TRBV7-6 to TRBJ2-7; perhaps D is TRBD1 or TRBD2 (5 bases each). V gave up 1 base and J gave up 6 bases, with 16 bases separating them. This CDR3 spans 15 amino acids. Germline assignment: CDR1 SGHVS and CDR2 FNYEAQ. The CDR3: CASSLGSPTGAEQYF. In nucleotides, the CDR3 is TGTGCCAGCAGCTTAGGTAGCCCAACCGGGGCCGAGCAGTACTTC.

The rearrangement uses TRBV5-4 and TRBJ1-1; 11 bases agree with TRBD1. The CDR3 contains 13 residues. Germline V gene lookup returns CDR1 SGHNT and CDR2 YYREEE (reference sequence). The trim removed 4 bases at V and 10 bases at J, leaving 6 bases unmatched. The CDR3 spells CASSMDRGPGAFF. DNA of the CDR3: TGTGCCAGCAGCATGGACAGGGGGCCCGGAGCTTTCTTT.

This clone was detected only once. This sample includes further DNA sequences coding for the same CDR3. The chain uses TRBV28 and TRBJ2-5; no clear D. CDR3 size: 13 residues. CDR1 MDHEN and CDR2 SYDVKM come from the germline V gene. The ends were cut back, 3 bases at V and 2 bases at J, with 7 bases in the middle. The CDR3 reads CASSLPLQETQYF. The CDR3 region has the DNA TGTGCCAGCAGTTTGCCCCTGCAAGAGACCCAGTACTTC. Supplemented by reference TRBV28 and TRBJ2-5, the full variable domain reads DVKVTQSSRYLVKRTGEKVFLECVQDMDHENMFWYRQDPGLGLRLIYFSYDVKMKEKGDIPEGYSVSREKKERFSLILESASTNQTSMYLCASSLPLQETQYFGPGTRLLVL.

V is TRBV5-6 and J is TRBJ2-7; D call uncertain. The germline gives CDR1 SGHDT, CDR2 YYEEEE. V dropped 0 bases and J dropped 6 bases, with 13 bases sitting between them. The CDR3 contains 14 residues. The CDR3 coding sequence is TGTGCCAGCAGCTTGGTGGGGTCCGGGTCCGAGCAGTACTTC. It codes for CASSLVGSGSEQYF.

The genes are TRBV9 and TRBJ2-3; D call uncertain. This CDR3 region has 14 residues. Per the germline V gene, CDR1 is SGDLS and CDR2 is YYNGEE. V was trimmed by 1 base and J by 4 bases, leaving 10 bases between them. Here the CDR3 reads CASSVYGDPDTQYF. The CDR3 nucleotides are TGTGCCAGCAGCGTATATGGGGATCCAGATACGCAGTATTTT.